This T cell receptor beta chain was captured in a study of T cells in Graves' hyperthyroidism and ophthalmopathy (dated by TCRdb to between 2019 and 2020). Background on the whole study: Peripheral blood samples were taken at initial diagnosis, before any treatment was given. A discovery cohort of about 100 patients, roughly 43 with Graves' ophthalmopathy and roughly 59 with stable Graves' hyperthyroidism, was used to find distinguishing TCR V-J signatures. Prospective prediction of ophthalmopathy was tested in an independent validation cohort consisting of 18 hyperthyroidism patients and 17 patients who later progressed to ophthalmopathy. For training and testing, the roughly 100 patients in the discovery cohort were randomly divided in a 7:3 ratio. In more than 5 Graves' hyperthyroidism patients, the study also compared T-cell repertoires from thyroid tissue with T-cell repertoires from blood. Once sampling was done, hyperthyroidism patients were given methimazole at a starting dose of 30 mg daily, whereas ophthalmopathy patients were given high-dose intravenous methylprednisolone. The paper describes TCR Vbeta CDR3 sequencing of some 130 peripheral blood samples, made up of under 50 ophthalmopathy patients, more than 70 hyperthyroidism patients and about 17 progressor patients.

Amplification of TCR beta CDR3 regions was carried out from RNA transcripts. A first-round RT-PCR of the TCR CDR3 used the HTBI primer set with the Qiagen OneStep RT-PCR kit. A second multiplex PCR round built the libraries, followed by size selection and purification. Paired-end sequencing of the libraries was performed with 100 bp reads on an Illumina HiSeq2000. Turning to the authors' computational methods: SOAPnuke was used to process the raw data, throwing out any read that contained adapters or uncalled bases, had a mean Phred below 15, or lacked an exact constant-primer or identifier match. High-quality paired reads were merged using COPE v1.2.5, and each unique nucleotide sequence was defined as a clonotype. MiTCR v1.1 was used to align the clonotypes against IMGT TRBV, TRBD and TRBJ reference segments. Analysis was restricted to V-J combinations with a frequency above 0.0001, which covered just over 98% of repertoires. The TCS score was defined as F50 (clonal expansion) divided by E x V (chaos), with BLOSUM62-based TCRdist calculated between CDR3 peptides within each V-J. Welch's t-statistics and random forest reduced 514 V-J features to roughly 13, which were used in a naive Bayes classifier (R e1071). Using fastp trimming at Q25 and MiXCR clonotype assembly, TCRdb reanalyzed the public sequencing data and kept in-frame beta chains. Rows are combined by CDR3 protein, so each entry shows the most common genes and DNA. The V and J calls reflect TCRdb's pipeline rather than the authors' work. In all, the sample holds about 200,000 distinct CDR3 sequences, and under 20% of those were seen once. The ten biggest clones cover roughly 53% of the sample.

Stable Graves' hyperthyroidism was defined as no progression to ophthalmopathy during 18 months of follow-up. Hyperthyroidism patients were newly diagnosed, with disease duration under 2 months, and aged 18 to 65 years. Exclusion was applied to patients with uncontrolled infections, other autoimmune diseases, pregnancy or lactation. Diagnoses relied on clinical symptoms, serum thyroxine and TRAb, thyroid ultrasound and orbital computed tomography. PBMCs were isolated from 10 ml of fresh peripheral blood by Ficoll-Paque density gradient centrifugation. Trizol reagent was used to extract total RNA, and RNA quality was then checked on an Agilent 2100 Bioanalyzer. What the research found in general, with its limitations: No statistical method was used to set the sample size in advance, and investigators knew the group allocation. In validation, the model predicted progression to ophthalmopathy a median of about 5.9 months before onset, with about 70% sensitivity and 72.22% specificity. Most expanded thyroid clonotypes (frequency above 0.001) were also found in blood, which suggests that blood repertoires may mirror thyroid immune responses. A 13 V-J signature model separated ophthalmopathy from stable hyperthyroidism, with 87.88% sensitivity and around 84% specificity in cross-validation and 80%/75% in testing.

In regard to this clonotype: Its antigen remains unidentified. No base quality information exists; no much larger clone differs at one position.

CDR1 is given as MNHNS and CDR2 as SASEGT, both from the germline V gene. From the cysteine through the phenylalanine, the CDR3 covers 16 amino acids. Just the 48-base CDR3 DNA is kept, in frame starting at base 1. V drops 6 bases and J drops 0 bases, leaving 15 bases in between. Recombination joined TRBV6-1 with TRBJ2-1; TRBD2 is possibly the D segment (5 matching bases). This receptor was identified in a man aged 50 or older with Graves' hyperthyroidism. The sequenced material came from blood. The nucleotide sequence reads as follows: TGTGCCAGCAGCCGGACTTTCCAGAGCTCCTACAATGAGCAGTTCTTC. This yields the protein CASSRTFQSSYNEQFF.